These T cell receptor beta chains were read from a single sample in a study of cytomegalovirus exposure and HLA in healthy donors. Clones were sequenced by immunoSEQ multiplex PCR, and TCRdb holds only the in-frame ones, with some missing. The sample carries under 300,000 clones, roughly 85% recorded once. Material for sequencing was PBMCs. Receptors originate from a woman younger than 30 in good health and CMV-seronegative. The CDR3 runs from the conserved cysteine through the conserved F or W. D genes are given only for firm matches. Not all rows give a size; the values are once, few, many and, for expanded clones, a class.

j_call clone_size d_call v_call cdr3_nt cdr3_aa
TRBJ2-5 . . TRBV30 TGTGCCTGGAGTGTAAGTTTGGGGGCCGGACAAGAGACCCAGTACTTC CAWSVSLGAGQETQYF
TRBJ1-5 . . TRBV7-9 TGTGCCAGCAGCTTAGCAGGGGCCCAGCCCCAGCATTTT CASSLAGAQPQHF
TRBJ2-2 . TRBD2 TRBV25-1 TGTGCCAGCAGTGAATATCGAGCGGGGGGGGCCACCGGGGAGCTGTTTTTT CASSEYRAGGATGELFF
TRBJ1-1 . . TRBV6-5 TGTGCCAGCAGTTACGACAGGCGGAACACTGAAGCTTTCTTT CASSYDRRNTEAFF
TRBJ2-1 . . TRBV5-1 TGCGCCAGCAAGGAGGGCTCCTACAATGAGCAGTTCTTC CASKEGSYNEQFF
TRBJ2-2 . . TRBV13 TGTGCCAGCAGCTTAGAACCGGTGACCGGGGAGCTGTTTTTT CASSLEPVTGELFF
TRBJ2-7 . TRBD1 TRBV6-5 TGTGCCAGCAGTTACTCGACAGGGAACTCCTACGAGCAGTACTTC CASSYSTGNSYEQYF
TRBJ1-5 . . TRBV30 TGTGCCTGGACGGAGATGGGTGGGCAGCCCCAGCATTTT CAWTEMGGQPQHF
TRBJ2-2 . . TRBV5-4 TGTGCCAGCAGTATCCTGGGCAACACCGGGGAGCTGTTTTTT CASSILGNTGELFF
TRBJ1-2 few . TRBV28 TGTGCGTTGCGGAGTAACTATGGCTACACCTTC CALRSNYGYTF
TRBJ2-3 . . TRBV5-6 TGTGCCAGCAGCTTCTACCAAGATACGCAGTATTTT CASSFYQDTQYF
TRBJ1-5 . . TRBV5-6 TGTGCCAGCTCGGGAGGGGGGAGCAATCAGCCCCAGCATTTT CASSGGGSNQPQHF
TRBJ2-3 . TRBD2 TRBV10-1 TGCGCCAGCAGTGAGTTGCTAGCGGGGGGGCCTGGAGATACGCAGTATTTT CASSELLAGGPGDTQYF
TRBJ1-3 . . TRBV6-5 TGTGCCAGCATCCACAGAAACACCATATATTTT CASIHRNTIYF
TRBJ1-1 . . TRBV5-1 TGCGCCAGCAGCCCGACGGGGACTGAAGCTTTCTTT CASSPTGTEAFF
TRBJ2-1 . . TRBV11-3 TGTGCCAGCACCCTGGGGGGAGTCTACAATGAGCAGTTCTTC CASTLGGVYNEQFF
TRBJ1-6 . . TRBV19 TGTGCCAGTAGAATCGGGTCACGAAGCCAGGGTTCACCCCTCCACTTT CASRIGSRSQGSPLHF
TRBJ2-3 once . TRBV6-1 TGTGCCAGCAGTGATCACACCCGGACTACCCCGACAGATACGCAGTATTTT CASSDHTRTTPTDTQYF
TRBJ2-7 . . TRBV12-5 TGTGCTAGTGTGCGGGACTGGGGCTACGAGCAGTACTTC CASVRDWGYEQYF
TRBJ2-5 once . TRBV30 TGTGGCAGCAGGGGATACCAAGAGACCCAGTACTTC CGSRGYQETQYF
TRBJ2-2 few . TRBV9 TGTGCCAGCAGCGCGGAGGTTGGGGAGGTCACCGGGGAGCTGTTTTTT CASSAEVGEVTGELFF
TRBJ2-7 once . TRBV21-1 TGTGCCAGCAGCAGGGGACTAGCGGGCTACGAGCAGTACTTC CASSRGLAGYEQYF
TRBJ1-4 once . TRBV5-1 TGCGCCAGCAGCTTGGCCCCGGGGATCGGTGAAAAACTGTTTTTT CASSLAPGIGEKLFF
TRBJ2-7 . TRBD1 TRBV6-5 TGTGCCAGCAGTTACGGGACAGGGGGCAGGTACGAGCAGTACTTC CASSYGTGGRYEQYF
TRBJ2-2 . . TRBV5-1 TGCGCCAGCAGCTTGGCGGACAGTAACACCGGGGAGCTGTTTTTT CASSLADSNTGELFF
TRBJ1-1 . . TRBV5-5 TGTGCCAGCAGCTTGGAGGCCTTGGACACTAACACTGAAGCTTTCTTT CASSLEALDTNTEAFF
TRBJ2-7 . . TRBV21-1 TGTGCCAGCAGCAAAGGTGGTCGATTTTCGGACGAGCAGTACTTC CASSKGGRFSDEQYF
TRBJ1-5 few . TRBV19 TGTGCCAGTAGTATGAACAGGGAGTTTGGCCAGCCCCAGCATTTT CASSMNREFGQPQHF
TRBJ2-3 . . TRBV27 TGTGCCAGCAGTGTCACTTTACTGGAGGGCACAGATACGCAGTATTTT CASSVTLLEGTDTQYF
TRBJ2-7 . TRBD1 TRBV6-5 TGTGCCAGCAGGAGACAGGGGGATGAGCAGTACTTC CASRRQGDEQYF
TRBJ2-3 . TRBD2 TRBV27 TGTGCCAGCGCGGACTTAGGGGGGGGACTAGCCTTCTCAGATACGCAGTATTTT CASADLGGGLAFSDTQYF
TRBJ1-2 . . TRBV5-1 TGCGCCAGCAGCTTGGCCAGGGTGGATGGCTACACCTTC CASSLARVDGYTF
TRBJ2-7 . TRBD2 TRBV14 TGTGCCAGCAGCCAAACAACTAGCGGTTACGAGCAGTACTTC CASSQTTSGYEQYF
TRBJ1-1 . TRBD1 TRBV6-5 TGTGCCAGCAGCGGGACAGGGGTTTACACTGAAGCTTTCTTT CASSGTGVYTEAFF
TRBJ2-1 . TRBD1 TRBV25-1 TGTGCCAGCAGTGAATTCGTGGGACAGGGAACCCTCAATGAGCAGTTCTTC CASSEFVGQGTLNEQFF
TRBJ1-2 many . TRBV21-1 TGTGCCAGCAGCAAACAGGGTGGCTACACCTTC CASSKQGGYTF
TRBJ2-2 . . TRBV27 TGTGCCAGCCGAGAGACAAACACCGGGGAGCTGTTTTTT CASRETNTGELFF